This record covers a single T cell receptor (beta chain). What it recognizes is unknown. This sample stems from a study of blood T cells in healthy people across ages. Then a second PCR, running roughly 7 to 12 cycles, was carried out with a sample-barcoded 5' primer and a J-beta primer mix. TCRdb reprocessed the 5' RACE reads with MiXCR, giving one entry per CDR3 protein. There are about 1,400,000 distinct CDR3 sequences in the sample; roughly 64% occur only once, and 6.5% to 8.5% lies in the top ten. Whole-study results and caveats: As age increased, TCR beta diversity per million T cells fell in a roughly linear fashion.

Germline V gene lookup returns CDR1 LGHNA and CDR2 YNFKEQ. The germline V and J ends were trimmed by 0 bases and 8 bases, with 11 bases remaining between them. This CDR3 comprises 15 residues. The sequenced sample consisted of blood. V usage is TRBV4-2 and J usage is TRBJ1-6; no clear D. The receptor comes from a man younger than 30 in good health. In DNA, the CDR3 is TGTGCCAGCAGCCAAGAGGGCAGTTCTTATTCACCCCTCCACTTT. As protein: CASSQEGSSYSPLHF.